The rows below give T cell receptor beta chains drawn from one sample of a study of blood T cell repertoires in COVID-19. Measured with immunoSEQ multiplex PCR; TCRdb has only the in-frame clones, and not every one. This sample has tens of thousands of clones, with 88% found just once. What was sequenced was peripheral blood. The receptors here all came from a man aged 60-69 years with active COVID-19. CDR3s leave out the opening cysteine and the closing phenylalanine or tryptophan.

v_gene: TRBV5-1; j_gene: TRBJ2-1; CDR3aa: ASSFGQGAVDEQF
v_gene: TRBV19; j_gene: TRBJ2-5; CDR3aa: ASSALADSQETQY
v_gene: TRBV7-2; j_gene: TRBJ2-7; CDR3aa: ASSLSGGGYEQY
v_gene: TRBV29-1; j_gene: TRBJ2-7; CDR3aa: SAGGLASGRYEQY
v_gene: TRBV19; j_gene: TRBJ2-3; CDR3aa: ASNVRGISTDTQY
v_gene: TRBV13; j_gene: TRBJ2-7; CDR3aa: ASSSPQLAGPLEQY
v_gene: TRBV24-1; j_gene: TRBJ1-1; CDR3aa: ATRGQNTEAF
v_gene: TRBV2; j_gene: TRBJ2-7; CDR3aa: ASSLTRSYEQY
v_gene: TRBV2; j_gene: TRBJ2-7; CDR3aa: ASLPGTGSSYEQY
v_gene: TRBV7-2; j_gene: TRBJ1-5; CDR3aa: ASSLAWGGAGQPQH
v_gene: TRBV27; j_gene: TRBJ1-5; CDR3aa: ASSPLTGDGNQPQH
v_gene: TRBV7-3; j_gene: TRBJ2-3; CDR3aa: ASSLSAGGHGDTQY
v_gene: TRBV2; j_gene: TRBJ2-3; CDR3aa: AGNVAGSTDTQY
v_gene: TRBV5-5; j_gene: TRBJ2-7; CDR3aa: ASSLGRSAFSYEQY
v_gene: TRBV5-6; j_gene: TRBJ1-2; CDR3aa: ASSLTQGALDGYT
v_gene: TRBV6-1; j_gene: TRBJ1-1; CDR3aa: ASSDPVGGSFTEAF
v_gene: TRBV10-2; j_gene: TRBJ1-6; CDR3aa: ASSESTVFLLRNSPLH
v_gene: TRBV5-5; j_gene: TRBJ1-1; CDR3aa: ASSRRTGENTEAF
v_gene: TRBV7-9; j_gene: TRBJ2-7; CDR3aa: ASSSLSNQGPGRNEQY
v_gene: TRBV29-1; j_gene: TRBJ2-1; CDR3aa: SVMAGEQF
v_gene: TRBV9; j_gene: TRBJ2-3; CDR3aa: ASSGPGLAADTQY
v_gene: TRBV5-5; j_gene: TRBJ2-7; CDR3aa: PSSLAGGGGDEQY
v_gene: TRBV5-6; j_gene: TRBJ2-3; CDR3aa: ASSPRDRVKVTQY
v_gene: TRBV6-2/TRBV6-3; j_gene: TRBJ1-3; CDR3aa: ASSYTLINFSGNTIY
v_gene: TRBV2; j_gene: TRBJ2-1; CDR3aa: ASAGTRAYNEQF
v_gene: TRBV23-1; j_gene: TRBJ2-2; CDR3aa: ASSKIYRERSTGELF
v_gene: TRBV3-1/TRBV3-2; j_gene: TRBJ2-7; CDR3aa: ASGQGTSGSYEQY
v_gene: TRBV27; j_gene: TRBJ2-7; CDR3aa: ASGGLANYEQY
v_gene: TRBV20-1; j_gene: TRBJ2-4; CDR3aa: SAPSGSIQY
v_gene: TRBV7-9; j_gene: TRBJ1-1; CDR3aa: ASSLAGQGGTEAF
v_gene: TRBV30; j_gene: TRBJ2-1; CDR3aa: AWSALTGGEQF
v_gene: TRBV6-1; j_gene: TRBJ2-7; CDR3aa: ASSEGRRTASYEQY
v_gene: TRBV7-9; j_gene: TRBJ2-3; CDR3aa: ASSRGQPTSTDTQY
v_gene: TRBV28; j_gene: TRBJ2-5; CDR3aa: AVTAGGETQY
v_gene: TRBV5-5; j_gene: TRBJ2-7; CDR3aa: ASSFFAGDLEQY
v_gene: TRBV5-4; j_gene: TRBJ2-3; CDR3aa: ASSSPRGSTDTQY
v_gene: TRBV10-3; j_gene: TRBJ2-3; CDR3aa: AISELGTSGRQGSDTQY
v_gene: TRBV6-2/TRBV6-3; j_gene: TRBJ2-7; CDR3aa: ASSESGPPGEEQY
v_gene: TRBV28; j_gene: TRBJ1-5; CDR3aa: ASRQGNQPQH
v_gene: TRBV4-1; j_gene: TRBJ2-7; CDR3aa: ASSPDRHEQY
v_gene: TRBV4-2; j_gene: TRBJ1-2; CDR3aa: ASSQLTGTAYGYT
v_gene: TRBV9; j_gene: TRBJ2-5; CDR3aa: ASSVATRETQY
v_gene: TRBV10-3; j_gene: TRBJ2-5; CDR3aa: AIRTGQGQETQY
v_gene: TRBV6-5; j_gene: TRBJ1-2; CDR3aa: ASSSSRTGGNYGYT
v_gene: TRBV5-6; j_gene: TRBJ1-1; CDR3aa: ASSNSGQWNTEAF
v_gene: TRBV7-2; j_gene: TRBJ1-3; CDR3aa: ASSSTGDYGNTIY
v_gene: TRBV28; j_gene: TRBJ2-4; CDR3aa: ASSSGGGEAKNIQY
v_gene: TRBV4-1; j_gene: TRBJ2-7; CDR3aa: ASSQQGQNYEQY
v_gene: TRBV18; j_gene: TRBJ2-1; CDR3aa: ASSPLLAGGYNEQF